These 2 T cell receptor beta chains were sequenced from one sample in a study of shared clonotypes between healthy human individuals. Here immunoSEQ multiplex PCR was the method, and the copy in TCRdb shows in-frame clones only, minus some. The table lists under 2,500,000 clones, 95% of them singletons. Sample: naive CD4+ T cells sorted from blood. The subset here: CD45RA+ positively selected. The receptors were sampled from a young man in good health.

The gene calls are TRBV9 and TRBJ2-1, with 7 bases fitting TRBD1. Germline assignment: CDR1 SGDLS and CDR2 YYNGEE. V lost 2 bases, J lost 0 bases, and 2 bases stayed unmatched. The length of the CDR3 is 15 residues. Here the CDR3 DNA reads TGTGCCAGCAGCGTCCGGGACAGCTCCTACAATGAGCAGTTCTTC. It codes for CASSVRDSSYNEQFF.

This chain joins TRBV6-5 and TRBJ1-1; the match to TRBD1 covers 7 bases. Per the germline V gene, CDR1 is MNHEY and CDR2 is SVGAGI. CDR3 length equals 15 residues. J was trimmed by 1 base and V by 1 base; bases with no gene match: 3. DNA of the CDR3: TGTGCCAGCAGTTACTGGGGACAGAAGAACACTGAAGCTTTCTTT. Translation gives CASSYWGQKNTEAFF.